This TCR beta chain was observed in a study of siplizumab effects on memory and regulatory T cells. TCRdb's copy holds only in-frame clones and misses some; the assay was immunoSEQ multiplex PCR. The table has under 100,000 clones, roughly 87% seen once; the top ten hold around 1.4%. Sequenced material: Tregs sorted from blood. This sequence was found in a human donor in good health.

CDR3 region: CAWDLQGASSGELFF. CDR3 DNA sequence: TGTGCCTGGGACCTACAGGGGGCTAGTTCCGGGGAGCTGTTTTTT. The chain uses TRBV30 and TRBJ2-2; TRBD1 matches at 9 bases. The CDR3 has 15 residues. V lost 5 bases to trimming and J lost 6 bases; unmatched junction nucleotides: 10. Germline CDR1 and CDR2: GTSNPN and SVGIG (reference sequence). Based on the CDR3 plus reference TRBV30 and TRBJ2-2, the full variable domain is SQTIHQWPATLVQPVGSPLSLECTVEGTSNPNLYWYRQAAGRGLQLLFYSVGIGQISSEVPQNLSASRPQDRQFILSSKKLLLSDSGFYLCAWDLQGASSGELFFGEGSRLTVL.